The present T cell receptor beta chain was sequenced within a study of T cells after yellow fever vaccination. At the level of the study: SMART-Seq v4 Ultra Low Input handled preparation of low-cell-number fractions. Study observations and caveats: After the booster, 96% of CD4 and 88% of CD8 primary-response clones were re-detected.

TCRdb reanalysed the 5' RACE reads using MiXCR and keeps one entry per CDR3 protein. The repertoire holds 400,000 to 650,000 distinct CDR3 sequences, with roughly 22% as singletons. This clonotype was detected a few times. Its antigen is unidentified. The germline V gene has CDR1 KGHSH and CDR2 LQKENI. The V gene lost 2 bases and the J gene lost 13 bases, with 12 bases spanning the gap. CDR3 size: 12 residues. This sequence joins TRBV18 and TRBJ1-3; weak D call: TRBD1 (6 bases). The source is a man aged 18 to 35 who received the YFV17D yellow fever vaccine. Sample: PBMCs, taken roughly 20 days after the first yellow fever vaccination. The CDR3 nucleotides are TGTGCCAGCTCACCATTACAGGGAGGAATATATTTT. Amino acids: CASSPLQGGIYF.